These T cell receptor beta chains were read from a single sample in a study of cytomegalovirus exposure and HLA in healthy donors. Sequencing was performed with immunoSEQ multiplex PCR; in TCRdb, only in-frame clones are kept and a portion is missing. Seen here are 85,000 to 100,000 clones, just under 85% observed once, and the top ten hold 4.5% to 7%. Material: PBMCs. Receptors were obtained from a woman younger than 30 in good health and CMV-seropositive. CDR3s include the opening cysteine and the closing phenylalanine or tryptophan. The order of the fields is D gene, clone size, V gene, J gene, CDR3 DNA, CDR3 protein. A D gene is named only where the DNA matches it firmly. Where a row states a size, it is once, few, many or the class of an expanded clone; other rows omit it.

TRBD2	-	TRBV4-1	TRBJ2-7	TGCGCCAGCAGCCTTGACCGGACTAGCGGGAGCTACGAGCAGTACTTC	CASSLDRTSGSYEQYF
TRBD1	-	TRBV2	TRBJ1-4	TGTGCCAGCAGACCGGGACAGGTAGCCGAGGGACTGTTTTTT	CASRPGQVAEGLFF
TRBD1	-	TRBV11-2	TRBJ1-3	TGTGCCAGCAGCTTAGATCGGGGGACAGGGACCCGCTCTGGAAACACCATATATTTT	CASSLDRGTGTRSGNTIYF
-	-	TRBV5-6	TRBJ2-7	TGTGCCAGCAGCTTGGCCGCCGGAGACTACGAGCAGTACTTC	CASSLAAGDYEQYF
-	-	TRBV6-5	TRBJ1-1	TGTGCCAGCAGTTACTTGACAAAGGTGAACACTGAAGCTTTCTTT	CASSYLTKVNTEAFF
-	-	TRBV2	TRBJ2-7	TGTGCCAGCCGAGTTAGCTCCTACGAGCAGTACTTC	CASRVSSYEQYF
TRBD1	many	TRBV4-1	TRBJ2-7	TGCGCCAGCAGCCAAGCCTACCCAACCGGGACAGTGGTCTACGAGCAGTACTTC	CASSQAYPTGTVVYEQYF
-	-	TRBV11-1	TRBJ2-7	TGTGCCAGCAGCCACTCGACCGGGACAAGGTACGAGCAGTACTTC	CASSHSTGTRYEQYF
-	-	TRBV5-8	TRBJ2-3	TGTGCCAGCAGCTTGCTTGTAGACACCAGCACAGATACGCAGTATTTT	CASSLLVDTSTDTQYF
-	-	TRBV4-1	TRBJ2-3	TGCGCCAGCAGCCAAGGACCGGGAATCCGCACAGATACGCAGTATTTT	CASSQGPGIRTDTQYF
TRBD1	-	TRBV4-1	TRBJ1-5	TGCGCCAGCAGCCAAGTCCCCGGGACAGCCTATTATCAGCCCCAGCATTTT	CASSQVPGTAYYQPQHF
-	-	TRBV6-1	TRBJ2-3	TGTGCCAGCAGTGAGCCCCCAGGGGATACGCAGTATTTT	CASSEPPGDTQYF
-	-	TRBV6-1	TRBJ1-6	TGTGCCAGCAGTGAAGCGGTGGGGGGTGAGGGTTCACCCCTCCACTTT	CASSEAVGGEGSPLHF
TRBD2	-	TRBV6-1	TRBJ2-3	TGTGCCAGCAGTCTAGCGGGCACAGATACGCAGTATTTT	CASSLAGTDTQYF
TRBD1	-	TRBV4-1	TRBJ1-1	TGCGCCAGCAGCCACGGGACAGGGGGCACTGAAGCTTTCTTT	CASSHGTGGTEAFF
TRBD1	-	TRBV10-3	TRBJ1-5	TGTGCCATCAGTGAGTCGACAGGGGCAATCCGTCAGCCCCAGCATTTT	CAISESTGAIRQPQHF
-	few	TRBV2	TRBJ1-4	TGTGCCAGCCAGGCGGACAGCGAAAAACTGTTTTTT	CASQADSEKLFF
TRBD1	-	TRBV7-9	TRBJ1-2	TGTGCCAGCAGCCCGGAGGACAGGGCCAACTATGGCTACACCTTC	CASSPEDRANYGYTF
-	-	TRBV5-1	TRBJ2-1	TGCGCCAGCAGCTTGGCCGGGACACGGAATGAGCAGTTCTTC	CASSLAGTRNEQFF
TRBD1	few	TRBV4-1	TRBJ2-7	TGCGCCAGCAGCCAAGAGGGACAGGGCCTCACCGAGCAGTACTTC	CASSQEGQGLTEQYF
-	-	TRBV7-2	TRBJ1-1	TGTGCCAGCAGCTTAGGGGGGGTAGTCCTTGCTTTCTTT	CASSLGGVVLAFF
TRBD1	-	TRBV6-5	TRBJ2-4	TGTGCCAGCAGTCTCGGACAGGGTAACATTCAGTACTTC	CASSLGQGNIQYF
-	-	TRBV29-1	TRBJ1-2	TGCAGCGTTGGCGGGCTTATGGTCGGTGGCTACACCTTC	CSVGGLMVGGYTF
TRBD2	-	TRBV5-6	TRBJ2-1	TGTGCCAGCAGCTTGGGCTATACTAGCGGGAGAGAGGGTGAGCAGTTCTTC	CASSLGYTSGREGEQFF
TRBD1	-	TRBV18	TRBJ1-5	TGTGCCAGCTCACCGCGACAGGGGGACAATCAGCCCCAGCATTTT	CASSPRQGDNQPQHF
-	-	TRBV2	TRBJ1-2	TGTGCCAGCAGTGGTGGCCAGGCTAACTATGGCTACACCTTC	CASSGGQANYGYTF
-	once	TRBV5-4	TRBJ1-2	TGTGCCAGCAGCTATGGGGGGGCGGGGCCTAACTATGGCTACACCTTC	CASSYGGAGPNYGYTF
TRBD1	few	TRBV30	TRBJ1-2	TGTGCCTGGAGCCCTGGGACAGTCTATGGCTACACCTTC	CAWSPGTVYGYTF
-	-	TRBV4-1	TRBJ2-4	TGCGCCAGCAGCCAAAACCGACAGGTCAACATTCAGTACTTC	CASSQNRQVNIQYF
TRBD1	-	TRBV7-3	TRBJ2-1	TGTGCCAGCAGCACCGGGACAGCCGATGAGCAGTTCTTC	CASSTGTADEQFF